This T cell receptor (beta chain) is drawn from a study of T cell responses to AZD1222 COVID-19 vaccine. CDR1 is MNHEY and CDR2 is SMNVEV in the germline V gene (reference sequence). CDR3 length: 13 residues. V gave up 6 bases and J gave up 0 bases, with 8 bases separating them. Sequencing used immunoSEQ multiplex PCR; TCRdb keeps in-frame clones, though not all of them. Counted here are about 180,000 clones, around nine tenths occurring once; the ten biggest clones make up 0.49%. This sequence originates from an adult in good health. The chain carries TRBV27 and TRBJ1-2; D gene ambiguous. Source: peripheral blood, taken on day 0 of AZD1222 vaccination. CDR3 in DNA: TGTGCCAGCAGAAAGCCCCCTAACTATGGCTACACCTTC. Protein product: CASRKPPNYGYTF.